One sample yielded the 15 T cell receptor beta chains listed below, sequenced in a study of shared clonotypes between healthy human individuals. Measured with immunoSEQ multiplex PCR; TCRdb has only the in-frame clones, and not every one. The sample contains about 1.1 million clones, 75% to 80% of which appear only once. The sample consisted of memory CD4+ T cells from PBMCs. Regarding subset: CD45RA-negative fraction. The origin of the receptors is a man aged 18 to 29 in good health. Some clones in this sample may be carry-over from other donors' samples.

The chain joins TRBV7-3 to TRBJ2-2, with TRBD1 matching 7 bases. CDR3 length: 12 residues. The V gene's germline CDR1 is SGHTA and CDR2 FQGTGA. The trim removed 6 bases at V and 6 bases at J, leaving 1 base unmatched. The CDR3 region is CASSQGAGELFF. In nucleotides, the CDR3 is TGTGCCAGCAGTCAGGGGGCCGGGGAGCTGTTTTTT. The full variable domain, rest sourced from reference TRBV7-3 and TRBJ2-2, is GAGVSQTPSNKVTEKGKYVELRCDPISGHTALYWYRQSLGQGPEFLIYFQGTGAADDSGLPNDRFFAVRPEGSVSTLKIQRTERGDSAVYLCASSQGAGELFFGEGSRLTVL.

This clone was counted once. The rearrangement joins TRBV7-3 to TRBJ2-2, with D uncertain. This CDR3 has 12 amino acids. V was trimmed by 5 bases and J by 7 bases, leaving 8 bases between them. Germline assignment: CDR1 SGHTA and CDR2 FQGTGA. CDR3 sequence (DNA): TGTGCCAGCAGCACACCGGGCGGGGAGCTGTTTTTT. It is translated as CASSTPGGELFF.

This chain's CDR3 is CATSRGTGAPGANVLTF. The CDR3, as DNA: TGTGCCACCAGCAGGGGGACAGGGGCCCCTGGGGCCAACGTCCTGACTTTC. The genes are TRBV15 and TRBJ2-6, with 10 bases matching TRBD1. CDR1 is LNHNV and CDR2 is YYDKDF in the germline V gene (reference sequence). After removal of 3 bases from V and 2 bases from J, the junction contained 4 bases not matched to a gene. The CDR3 runs 17 residues.

This sequence joins TRBV6-1 and TRBJ2-4; no clear D gene. This CDR3 is 13 amino acids long. Germline lookup yields CDR1 MNHNS and CDR2 SASEGT. V dropped 6 bases and J dropped 1 base, with 7 bases sitting between them. Written as DNA, the CDR3 is TGTGCCAGCAGCGGGTATGCCAAAAACATTCAGTACTTC. This translates into CASSGYAKNIQYF.

The chain uses TRBV11-2 and TRBJ1-2, with D possibly TRBD1 on 6 matching bases. The CDR3 consists of 15 residues. The V end was cut by 3 bases, the J end by 0 bases, with 11 bases between. In germline, CDR1 is SGHAT, CDR2 FQNNGV. CDR3 nucleotides: TGTGCCAGCAGCTTGTGGACAGCTGCTAACTATGGCTACACCTTC. It codes for CASSLWTAANYGYTF.

CDR3 coding DNA: TGCGCCAGCAGGGAAGGGACTAGCGGGAGTGGCGAGCAGTACTTC. Translating it yields CASREGTSGSGEQYF. The chain carries TRBV5-1 and TRBJ2-7, with 14 bases fitting TRBD2. Germline CDR1 is SGHRS and CDR2 is YFSETQ. This CDR3 comprises 15 residues. The J segment lost 6 bases and the V segment lost 5 bases, leaving 7 bases of the junction unmatched.

The chain links TRBV6-6 to TRBJ1-4; TRBD1 matches 9 bases. The CDR3 is 15 amino acids. The junction had 4 bases not matched to a gene; V was cut back by 4 bases and J by 4 bases. Germline CDR1 and CDR2: MNHNY and SVGAGI (reference sequence). DNA for the CDR3: TGTGCCAGCAGTTCGGACAGGGGACTTAATGAAAAACTGTTTTTT. It yields the protein CASSSDRGLNEKLFF.

Remarks on this clone: A far larger clone is just one base off, so this is likely a read error. The same CDR3 can be traced to other DNA sequences in this sample. The chain uses TRBV6-1 and TRBJ1-2; D gene ambiguous. This CDR3 spans 14 amino acids. Trimming left V 7 bases short and J 6 bases short, with 18 bases between. The germline V gene encodes CDR1 MNHNS and CDR2 SASEGT. CDR3 DNA: TGTGCCAGCACTCAAGGTCTATCGCGTAATGGCTACACCTTC. This gives the protein CASTQGLSRNGYTF.

This chain connects TRBV9 to TRBJ2-1; D is perhaps TRBD2 (5 bases). The V gene's germline CDR1 is SGDLS and CDR2 YYNGEE. With 0 bases removed from V and 7 bases from J, the gap between germline ends came to 11 bases. CDR3 length: 14 residues. CDR3 nucleotides: TGTGCCAGCAGCGTAGCGGCTAGCTATAATGAGCAGTTCTTC. Protein sequence: CASSVAASYNEQFF. The whole variable domain, filled in from reference TRBV9 and TRBJ2-1, reads DSGVTQTPKHLITATGQRVTLRCSPRSGDLSVYWYQQSLDQGLQFLIQYYNGEERAKGNILERFSAQQFPDLHSELNLSSLELGDSALYFCASSVAASYNEQFFGPGTRLTVL.

This chain uses TRBV11-2 with TRBJ2-7, with 9 bases matching TRBD2. The V and J ends lost 3 bases and 4 bases, in that order; junction bases with no gene match: 4. CDR1 SGHAT and CDR2 FQNNGV come from the germline V gene. The CDR3 spans 14 residues. The CDR3 loop reads CASSFSGRRYEQYF. CDR3 nucleotide sequence: TGTGCCAGCAGCTTCAGCGGGAGGAGGTACGAGCAGTACTTC.

Only one count was recorded for this clone. The chain combines TRBV19 with TRBJ1-5; D is perhaps TRBD1 (6 bases). Germline assignment: CDR1 LNHDA and CDR2 SQIVND (reference sequence). The CDR3 is 16 amino acids. Trimming left V 5 bases short and J 0 bases short, with 14 bases between. CDR3 sequence reads: CASSRLGGDSNQPQHF. In DNA form, the CDR3 reads TGTGCCAGTAGTCGATTAGGGGGTGATAGCAATCAGCCCCAGCATTTT.

CDR3 in DNA: TGCAGCGTTGAAGTGGAGTTTAATCAGCCCCAGCATTTT. Protein: CSVEVEFNQPQHF. V and J are TRBV29-1 and TRBJ1-5; no clear D gene. This CDR3 is 13 amino acids long. CDR1 SQVTM and CDR2 ANQGSEA come from the germline V gene. Trimming pared 1 base from V and 4 bases from J, leaving 8 bases between.

The sample holds one count of this clone. The V gene is TRBV11-3, the J gene TRBJ2-5; TRBD2 aligns across 10 bases. The CDR3 totals 14 residues. Germline trimming cut 5 bases from V and 5 bases from J; bases unmatched to any gene: 5. CDR1 and CDR2 from the germline V gene are SGHNT and YENEEA. Here the CDR3 reads CASSDSGRGETQYF. CDR3 bases: TGTGCCAGCAGCGACAGCGGGAGGGGGGAGACCCAGTACTTC.

The chain has TRBV2 and TRBJ2-3, with 7 bases lining up with TRBD2. CDR3 length: 16 amino acids. Germline loops: CDR1 SNHLY, CDR2 FYNNEI. After removal of 11 bases from V and 1 base from J, the junction contained 15 bases not matched to a gene. The CDR3 region is CASSGSGNRGTDTQYF. The DNA for the CDR3 is TGTGCCTCCTCCGGGAGCGGGAACCGGGGCACAGATACGCAGTATTTT.

The rearrangement joins TRBV11-2 to TRBJ2-1; D might be TRBD2 (5 bases). Germline CDR1 reads SGHAT; CDR2 reads FQNNGV. The V gene lost 5 bases and the J gene lost 8 bases, with 13 bases spanning the gap. This CDR3 is 13 amino acids long. The CDR3 coding sequence is TGTGCCAGCAGCCCTGAGCGGTGGTATGAGCAGTTCTTC. This encodes CASSPERWYEQFF.